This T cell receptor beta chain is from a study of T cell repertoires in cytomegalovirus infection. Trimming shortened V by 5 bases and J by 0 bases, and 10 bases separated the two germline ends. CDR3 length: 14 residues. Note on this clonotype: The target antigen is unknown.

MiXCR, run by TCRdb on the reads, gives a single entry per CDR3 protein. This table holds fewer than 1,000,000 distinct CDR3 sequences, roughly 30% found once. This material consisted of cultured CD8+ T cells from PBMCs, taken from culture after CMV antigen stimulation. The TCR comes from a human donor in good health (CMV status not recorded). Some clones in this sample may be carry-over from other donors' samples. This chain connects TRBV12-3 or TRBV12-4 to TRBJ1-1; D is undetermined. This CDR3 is CASSPSKMNTEAFF. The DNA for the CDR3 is TGTGCCAGCAGTCCCAGTAAAATGAACACTGAAGCTTTCTTT.